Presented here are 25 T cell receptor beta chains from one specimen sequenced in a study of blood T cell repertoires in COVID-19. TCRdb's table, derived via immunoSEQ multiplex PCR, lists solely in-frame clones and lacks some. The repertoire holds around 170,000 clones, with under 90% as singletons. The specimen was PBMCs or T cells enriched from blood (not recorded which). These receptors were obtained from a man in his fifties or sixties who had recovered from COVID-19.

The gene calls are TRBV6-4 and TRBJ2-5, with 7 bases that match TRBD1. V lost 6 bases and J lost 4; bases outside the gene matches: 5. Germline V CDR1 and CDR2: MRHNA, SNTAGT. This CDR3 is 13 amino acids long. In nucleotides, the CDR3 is TGTGCCAGCAGCAAGGGGGCCAGAGAGACCCAGTACTTC. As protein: CASSKGARETQYF.

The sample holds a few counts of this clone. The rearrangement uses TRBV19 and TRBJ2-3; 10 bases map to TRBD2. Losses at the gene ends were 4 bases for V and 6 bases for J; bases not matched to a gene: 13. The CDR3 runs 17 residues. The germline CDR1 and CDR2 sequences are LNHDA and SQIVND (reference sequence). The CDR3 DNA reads TGTGCCAGTAGTAGGGGAAGCGGGGGGGCCCTCTCGGATACGCAGTATTTT. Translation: CASSRGSGGALSDTQYF.

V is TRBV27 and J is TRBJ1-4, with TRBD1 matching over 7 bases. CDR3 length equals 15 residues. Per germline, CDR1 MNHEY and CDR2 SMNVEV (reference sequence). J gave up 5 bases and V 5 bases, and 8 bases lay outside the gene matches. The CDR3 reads CASSDRGGENEKLFF. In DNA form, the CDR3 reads TGTGCCAGCAGTGATCGAGGGGGCGAGAATGAAAAACTGTTTTTT.

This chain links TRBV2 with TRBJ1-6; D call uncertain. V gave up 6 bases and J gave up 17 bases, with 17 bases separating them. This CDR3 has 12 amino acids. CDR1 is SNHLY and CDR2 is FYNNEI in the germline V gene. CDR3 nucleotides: TGTGCCAGCAGACCCGACTCGGTGGCCGTCCACTTT. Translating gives CASRPDSVAVHF.

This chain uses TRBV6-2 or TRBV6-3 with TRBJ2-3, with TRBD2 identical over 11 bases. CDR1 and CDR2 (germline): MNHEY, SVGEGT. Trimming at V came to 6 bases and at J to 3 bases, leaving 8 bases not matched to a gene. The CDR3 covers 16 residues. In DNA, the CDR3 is TGTGCCAGCAGCGCCCCTGGGACTAGCGGAACAGATACGCAGTATTTT. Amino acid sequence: CASSAPGTSGTDTQYF.

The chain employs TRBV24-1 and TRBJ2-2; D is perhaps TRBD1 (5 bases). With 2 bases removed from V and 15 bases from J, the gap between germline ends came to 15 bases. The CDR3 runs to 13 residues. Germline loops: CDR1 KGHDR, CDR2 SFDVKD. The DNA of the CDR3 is TGTGCCACCAGTGATTCGGCGGCCAGGGCGGTGTTTTTT. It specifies CATSDSAARAVFF.

The CDR3 sequence: CSFGRGLKPTHTDTQYF. The CDR3 DNA is TGCAGCTTCGGCAGGGGGCTAAAACCCACTCACACAGATACGCAGTATTTT. This sequence joins TRBV29-1 and TRBJ2-3; 8 positions agree with TRBD1. Germline CDR1 and CDR2: SQVTM and ANQGSEA. The CDR3 is 17 residues long. Trimming took 8 bases from V and 2 from J; bases not matched to a gene: 18.

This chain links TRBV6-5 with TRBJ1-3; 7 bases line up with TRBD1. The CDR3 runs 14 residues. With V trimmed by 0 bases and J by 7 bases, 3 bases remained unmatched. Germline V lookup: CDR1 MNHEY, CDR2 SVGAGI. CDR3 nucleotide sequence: TGTGCCAGCAGTTACTCGCTCAGGGGGAACACCATATATTTT. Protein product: CASSYSLRGNTIYF.

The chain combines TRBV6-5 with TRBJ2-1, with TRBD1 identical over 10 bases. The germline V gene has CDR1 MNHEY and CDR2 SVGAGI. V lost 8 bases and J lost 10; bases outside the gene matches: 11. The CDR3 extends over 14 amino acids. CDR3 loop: CASGGTTGGREQFF. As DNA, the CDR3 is TGTGCCAGCGGCGGAACGACAGGGGGCAGGGAGCAGTTCTTC.

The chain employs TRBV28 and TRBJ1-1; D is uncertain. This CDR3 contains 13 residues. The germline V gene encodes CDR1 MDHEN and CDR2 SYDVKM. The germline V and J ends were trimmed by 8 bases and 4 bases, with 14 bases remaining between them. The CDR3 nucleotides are TGTGCCAGCGCTTCCGTTCGGAGCACTGAAGCTTTCTTT. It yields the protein CASASVRSTEAFF.

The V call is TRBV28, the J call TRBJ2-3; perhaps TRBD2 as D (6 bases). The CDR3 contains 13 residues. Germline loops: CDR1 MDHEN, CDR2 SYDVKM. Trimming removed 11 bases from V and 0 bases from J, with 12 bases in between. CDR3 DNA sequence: TGTGCCGGACGGGAGACTAGCACAGATACGCAGTATTTT. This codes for CAGRETSTDTQYF.

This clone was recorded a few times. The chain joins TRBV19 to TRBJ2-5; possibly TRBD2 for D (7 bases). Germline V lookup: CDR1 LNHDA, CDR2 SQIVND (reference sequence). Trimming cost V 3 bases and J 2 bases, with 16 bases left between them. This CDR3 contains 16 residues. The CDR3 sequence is CASSIVGRGRQETQYF. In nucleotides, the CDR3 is TGTGCCAGTAGTATCGTCGGGCGGGGGCGGCAAGAGACCCAGTACTTC. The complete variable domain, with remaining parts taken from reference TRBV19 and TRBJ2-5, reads DGGITQSPKYLFRKEGQNVTLSCEQNLNHDAMYWYRQDPGQGLRLIYYSQIVNDFQKGDIAEGYSVSREKKESFPLTVTSAQKNPTAFYLCASSIVGRGRQETQYFGPGTRLLVL.

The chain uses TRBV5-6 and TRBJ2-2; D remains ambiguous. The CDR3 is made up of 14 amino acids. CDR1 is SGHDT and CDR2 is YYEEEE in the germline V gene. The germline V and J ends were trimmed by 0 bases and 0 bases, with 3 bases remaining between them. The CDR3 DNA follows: TGTGCCAGCAGCTTGGCGGCGAACACCGGGGAGCTGTTTTTT. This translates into CASSLAANTGELFF.

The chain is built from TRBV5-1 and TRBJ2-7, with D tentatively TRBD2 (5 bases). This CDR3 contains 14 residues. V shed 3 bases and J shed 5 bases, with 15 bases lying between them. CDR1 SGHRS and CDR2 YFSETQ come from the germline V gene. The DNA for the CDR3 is TGCGCCAGCAGCTGGACCTATGGAGGTGACGAGCAGTACTTC. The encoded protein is CASSWTYGGDEQYF. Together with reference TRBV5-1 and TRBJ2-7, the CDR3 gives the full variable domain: KAGVTQTPRYLIKTRGQQVTLSCSPISGHRSVSWYQQTPGQGLQFLFEYFSETQRNKGNFPGRFSGRQFSNSRSEMNVSTLELGDSALYLCASSWTYGGDEQYFGPGTRLTVT.

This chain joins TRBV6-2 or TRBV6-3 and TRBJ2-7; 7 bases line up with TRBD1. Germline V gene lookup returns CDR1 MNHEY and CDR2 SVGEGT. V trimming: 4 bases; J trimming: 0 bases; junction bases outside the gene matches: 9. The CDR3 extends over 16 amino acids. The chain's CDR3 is CASSLARDRTSYEQYF. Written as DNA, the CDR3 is TGTGCCAGCAGTTTAGCCCGGGACAGAACCTCCTACGAGCAGTACTTC.

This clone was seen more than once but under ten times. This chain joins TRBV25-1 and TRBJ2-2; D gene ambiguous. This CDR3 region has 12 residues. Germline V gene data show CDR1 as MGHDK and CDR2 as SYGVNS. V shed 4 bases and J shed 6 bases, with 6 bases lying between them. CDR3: CASSVTSGELFF. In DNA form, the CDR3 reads TGTGCCAGCAGTGTGACATCCGGGGAGCTGTTTTTT. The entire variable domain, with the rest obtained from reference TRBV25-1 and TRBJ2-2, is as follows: EADIYQTPRYLVIGTGKKITLECSQTMGHDKMYWYQQDPGMELHLIHYSYGVNSTEKGDLSSESTVSRIRTEHFPLTLESARPSHTSQYLCASSVTSGELFFGEGSRLTVL.

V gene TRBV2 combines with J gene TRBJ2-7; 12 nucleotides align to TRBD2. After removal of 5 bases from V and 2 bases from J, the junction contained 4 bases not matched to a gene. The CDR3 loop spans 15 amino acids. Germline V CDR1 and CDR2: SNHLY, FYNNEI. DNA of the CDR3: TGTGCCAGCAGTCGCCTAGCGGGGGGGCCCTACGAGCAGTACTTC. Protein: CASSRLAGGPYEQYF.

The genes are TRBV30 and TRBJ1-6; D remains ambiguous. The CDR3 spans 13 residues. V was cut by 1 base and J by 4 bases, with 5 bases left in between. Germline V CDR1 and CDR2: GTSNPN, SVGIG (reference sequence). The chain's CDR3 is CAWSGGYNSPLHF. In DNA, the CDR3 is TGTGCCTGGAGTGGAGGATATAATTCACCCCTCCACTTT.

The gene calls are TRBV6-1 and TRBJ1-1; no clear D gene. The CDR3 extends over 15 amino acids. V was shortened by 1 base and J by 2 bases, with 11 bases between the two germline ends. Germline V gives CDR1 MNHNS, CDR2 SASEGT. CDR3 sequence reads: CASSEGPRRNTEAFF. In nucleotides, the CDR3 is TGTGCCAGCAGTGAAGGGCCCCGCCGAAACACTGAAGCTTTCTTT.

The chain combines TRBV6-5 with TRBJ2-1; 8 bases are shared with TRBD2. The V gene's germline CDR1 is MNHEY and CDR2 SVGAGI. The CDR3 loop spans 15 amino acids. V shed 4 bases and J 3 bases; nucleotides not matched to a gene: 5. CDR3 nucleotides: TGTGCCAGCAGTTCCCAGCGGGGGATCTACAATGAGCAGTTCTTC. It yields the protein CASSSQRGIYNEQFF.

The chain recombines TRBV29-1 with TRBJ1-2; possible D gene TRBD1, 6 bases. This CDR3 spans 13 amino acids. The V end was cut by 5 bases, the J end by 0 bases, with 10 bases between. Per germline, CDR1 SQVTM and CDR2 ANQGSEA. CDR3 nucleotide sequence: TGCAGCGTTCAGGACAGATCTAACTATGGCTACACCTTC. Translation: CSVQDRSNYGYTF.

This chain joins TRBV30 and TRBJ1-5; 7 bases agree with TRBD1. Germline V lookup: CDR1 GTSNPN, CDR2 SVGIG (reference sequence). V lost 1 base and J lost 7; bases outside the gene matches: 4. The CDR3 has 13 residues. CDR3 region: CAWSGQGRQPQHF. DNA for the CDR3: TGTGCCTGGAGTGGACAGGGAAGGCAGCCCCAGCATTTT.

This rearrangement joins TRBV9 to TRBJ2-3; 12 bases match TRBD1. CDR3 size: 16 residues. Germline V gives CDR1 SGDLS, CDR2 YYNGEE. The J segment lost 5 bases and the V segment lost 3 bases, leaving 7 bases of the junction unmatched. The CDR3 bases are TGTGCCAGCAGCGGGGGGACAGGGGGCGCCGTAGATACGCAGTATTTT. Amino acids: CASSGGTGGAVDTQYF.

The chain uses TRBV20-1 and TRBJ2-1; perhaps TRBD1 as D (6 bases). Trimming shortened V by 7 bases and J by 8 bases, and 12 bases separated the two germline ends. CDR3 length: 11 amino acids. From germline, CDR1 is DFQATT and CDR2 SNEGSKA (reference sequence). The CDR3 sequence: CSVQQGHEQFF. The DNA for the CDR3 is TGCAGTGTTCAACAGGGTCATGAGCAGTTCTTC.

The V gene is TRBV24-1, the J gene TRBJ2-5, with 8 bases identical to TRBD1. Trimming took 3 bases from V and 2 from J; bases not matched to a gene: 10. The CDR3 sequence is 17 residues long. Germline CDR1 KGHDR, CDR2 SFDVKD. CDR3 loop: CATSDSVGTGPQETQYF. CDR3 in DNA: TGTGCCACCAGTGATAGTGTAGGGACAGGCCCACAAGAGACCCAGTACTTC.